This record covers a single TCR beta chain. This clonotype appeared many times. Its antigen is still unknown. Per-base quality was not reported, and no clone a single base away is much larger than it. The time point label on this specimen signifies: newly diagnosed GD, antithyroid drugs for less than 3 months. For both TCR sequencing and RNA sequencing, RNA was extracted from PBMCs in TRIzol. Graves' disease was diagnosed according to American Thyroid Association guidelines. Patients were recruited from an endocrinology department in Xi'an, China. From each patient, around 9.3 milliliters of peripheral blood was collected into an EDTA anticoagulant tube. PBMCs were isolated by Ficoll Paque Plus density gradient separation without further T cell sorting. RNA quality was checked with an Agilent 2100 Bioanalyzer and agarose gel, and concentration with a NanoDrop 2000. The sample originates from a study of regulatory T cells in long-lasting Graves disease (dated by TCRdb to the early 2020s). In terms of the full investigation: Newly diagnosed Graves' disease patients had taken antithyroid drugs for less than 3 months. The study was registered as a clinical trial and conducted in China. A total of around 35 samples underwent TCR sequencing, from about 13 patients with persistent Graves' disease and 20 or so patients with newly diagnosed Graves' disease. This study used TCR sequencing and RNA sequencing of peripheral blood to compare persistent Graves' disease patients against newly diagnosed Graves' disease patients. Overall results and qualifications from the work: Peripheral blood alone was examined, since thyroid tissue, which constituted the primary lesion, could not be accessed. More public clonotypes were shared among persistent patients (under 3,000) than among newly diagnosed patients (approximately 1,000). The authors acknowledged the small sample size as a limitation that may reduce accuracy. Lower TCR Shannon entropy and fewer highly expanded clones were observed in persistent Graves' disease patients than in newly diagnosed patients, which suggested clonal expansion. Only the TCR beta chain was sequenced and analyzed. TRBV28, TRBJ1-2 and TRBJ2-5 were preferentially used in persistent disease, while TRBV20-1 and TRBJ2-1 were favored in newly diagnosed disease.

Looking up the germline V gene yields CDR1 MNHEY and CDR2 SVGAGI. The V end gives up 0 bases and the J end 2 bases, leaving 5 bases in the junction not matched to a gene. Inclusive of the bounding cysteine and phenylalanine, the CDR3 is 16 residues long. Just the 48-base CDR3 DNA is kept, in frame starting at base 1. Receptor amplification or capture employed multiplex PCR. The instrument given in TCRdb is Illumina HiSeq 4000. To build TCR beta libraries, CDR3 regions were amplified by Arm-PCR using iRepertoire HTBI primers. Before sequencing, the PCR products went through gel purification. Processing in the source paper ran as follows. A total of 60 to 80 TRBV and 14 TRBJ segments were identified across samples and were used for gene usage analysis of CDR3 amino acid clonotypes. COPE and FqMerger were used to merge filtered high-quality paired reads into contigs. Contigs were aligned with BLAST to IMGT TRBV, TRBD and TRBJ reference genes, and CDR3 was defined per IMGT. Clonotypes above 0.1% frequency were classified as highly expanded clones. Repertoire diversity was measured by Shannon entropy, and V-J evenness by the Gini coefficient. Public clonotypes were defined as clonotypes shared by more than one individual. The public reads were quality trimmed at Q25 with fastp and then assembled into clones with MiXCR by TCRdb, keeping productive beta chains. Identical CDR3 proteins give one entry, which carries the most common genes and DNA. The V and J calls follow TCRdb's processing rather than the paper's. This sample holds around 480,000 distinct CDR3 sequences; about 15% were observed only once. The top ten clonotypes cover around 25% of the sample.

In addition, the sample was reused for a study of T cells in Graves' hyperthyroidism and ophthalmopathy. The other study reports the following: Stable Graves' hyperthyroidism was defined as no progression to ophthalmopathy during 18 months of follow-up. The hyperthyroidism patients were between 18 and 65 years old and newly diagnosed, with a disease duration of less than 2 months. Patients with uncontrolled infections, other autoimmune diseases, pregnancy or lactation were excluded. Diagnoses relied on clinical symptoms, serum thyroxine and TRAb, thyroid ultrasound and orbital computed tomography. A first-round RT-PCR of the TCR CDR3 used the HTBI primer set with the Qiagen OneStep RT-PCR kit. Most expanded thyroid clonotypes (frequency above 0.001) were also detected in blood, suggesting blood repertoires may reflect thyroid immune responses. A 13 V-J signature model separated ophthalmopathy from stable hyperthyroidism, with approximately 86% sensitivity and roughly 81% specificity in cross-validation and 80%/75% in testing. In validation, progression to ophthalmopathy was predicted by the model with 70.59% sensitivity and about 72% specificity, a median of roughly 6.4 months before onset. A discovery cohort of about a hundred patients, approximately 44 with Graves' ophthalmopathy and 57 with stable Graves' hyperthyroidism, was used to find distinguishing TCR V-J signatures. Whether ophthalmopathy could be predicted prospectively was tested in an independent validation cohort made up of approximately 19 hyperthyroidism patients plus 17 patients who later progressed to ophthalmopathy. The roughly 100 discovery patients were randomly divided into training and test sets at a 7:3 ratio. The study also compared thyroid tissue and blood T-cell repertoires from about 6 Graves' hyperthyroidism patients. After sampling, hyperthyroidism patients received methimazole starting at 30 mg daily, and ophthalmopathy patients received high-dose intravenous methylprednisolone. A second multiplex PCR round built the libraries, followed by size selection and purification. Paired-end sequencing of the libraries was performed with 100 bp reads on an Illumina HiSeq2000. SOAPnuke was used to process the raw data, throwing out any read that contained adapters or uncalled bases, had a mean Phred below 15, or lacked an exact constant-primer or identifier match. COPE v1.2.5 was used to merge the high-quality paired reads, and each unique nucleotide sequence was defined as a clonotype. Clonotypes were aligned to IMGT TRBV, TRBD and TRBJ reference segments using MiTCR v1.1. Only V-J combinations with frequency above 0.0001, covering 99% to 99.2% of repertoires, were analysed. A TCS score was defined as the ratio of F50 (clonal expansion) to E x V (chaos), with BLOSUM62-based TCRdist applied between CDR3 peptides within each V-J. Welch's t-statistics and random forest reduced around 510 V-J features to 10 to 15, which were used in a naive Bayes classifier (R e1071). Sample size was not statistically predetermined, and investigators were not blinded to group allocation. The paper reports TCR Vbeta CDR3 sequencing of roughly 140 peripheral blood samples: approximately 41 ophthalmopathy, fewer than 80 hyperthyroidism and around 17 progressor patients.

This TCR derives from a woman between 40 and 65 years old with Graves disease. Donor details come from another sample of the same person, matched by shared clones. The specimen comprised peripheral blood mononuclear cells (PBMCs), sampled at new diagnosis, from a patient treated with antithyroid drugs. The chain employs TRBV6-5 and TRBJ2-7, with 9 central nucleotides matching TRBD2. At the DNA level, the sequence is TGTGCCAGCAGTTACTCGAGGGTAGCGGGGGCCTACGAGCAGTACTTC. Translation gives CASSYSRVAGAYEQYF.